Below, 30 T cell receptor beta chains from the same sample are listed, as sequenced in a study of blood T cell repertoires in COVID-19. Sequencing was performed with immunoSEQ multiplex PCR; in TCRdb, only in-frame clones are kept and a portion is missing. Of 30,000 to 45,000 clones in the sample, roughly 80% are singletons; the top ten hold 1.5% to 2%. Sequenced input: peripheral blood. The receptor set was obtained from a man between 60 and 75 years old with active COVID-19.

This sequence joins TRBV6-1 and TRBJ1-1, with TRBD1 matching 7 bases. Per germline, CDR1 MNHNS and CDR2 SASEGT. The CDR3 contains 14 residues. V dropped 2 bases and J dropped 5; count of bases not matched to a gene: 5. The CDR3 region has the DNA TGTGCCAGCAGTGAAATGGAGGGGGCGACTGAAGCTTTCTTT. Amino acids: CASSEMEGATEAFF.

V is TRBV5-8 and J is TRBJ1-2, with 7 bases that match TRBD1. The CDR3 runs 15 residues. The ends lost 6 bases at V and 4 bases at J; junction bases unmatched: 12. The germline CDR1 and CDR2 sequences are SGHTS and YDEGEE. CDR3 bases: TGTGCCAGCACCGCCGCCCCGACAGGGCCCTATGGCTACACCTTC. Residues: CASTAAPTGPYGYTF.

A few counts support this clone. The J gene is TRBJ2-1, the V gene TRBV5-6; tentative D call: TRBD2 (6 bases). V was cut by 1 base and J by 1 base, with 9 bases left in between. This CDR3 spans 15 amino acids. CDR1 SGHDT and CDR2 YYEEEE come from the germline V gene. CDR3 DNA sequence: TGTGCCAGCAGCTTGTTGACTAGTTCCTACAATGAGCAGTTCTTC. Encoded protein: CASSLLTSSYNEQFF.

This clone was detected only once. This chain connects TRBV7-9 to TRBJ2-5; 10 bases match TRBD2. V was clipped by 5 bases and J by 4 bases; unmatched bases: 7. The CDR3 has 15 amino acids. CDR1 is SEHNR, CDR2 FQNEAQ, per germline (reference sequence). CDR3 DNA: TGTGCCAGCAGCCCTCTAGCGGGGGCGGGAGAGACCCAGTACTTC. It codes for CASSPLAGAGETQYF.

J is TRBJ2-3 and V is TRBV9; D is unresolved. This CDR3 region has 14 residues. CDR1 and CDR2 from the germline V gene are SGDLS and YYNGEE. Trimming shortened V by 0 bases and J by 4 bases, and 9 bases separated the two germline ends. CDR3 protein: CASSVGGPPDTQYF. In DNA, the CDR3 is TGTGCCAGCAGCGTAGGCGGCCCGCCAGATACGCAGTATTTT.

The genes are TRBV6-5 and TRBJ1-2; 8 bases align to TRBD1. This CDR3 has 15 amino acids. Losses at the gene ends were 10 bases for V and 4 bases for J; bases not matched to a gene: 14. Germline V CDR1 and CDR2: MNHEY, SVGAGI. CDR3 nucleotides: TGTGCCACCGCAAGGGGAGACAGGGGAGGCTATGGCTACACCTTC. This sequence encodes CATARGDRGGYGYTF.

CDR3 DNA: TGCGCCAGCAGCCAAGATATCAGGGGGGGCAATCAGCCCCAGCATTTT. It specifies CASSQDIRGGNQPQHF. The chain recombines TRBV4-3 with TRBJ1-5; 7 nucleotides line up with TRBD1. Trimming took 0 bases from V and 2 from J; bases not matched to a gene: 4. The CDR3 length is 16 residues. Germline V CDR1 and CDR2: LGHNA, YSLEER.

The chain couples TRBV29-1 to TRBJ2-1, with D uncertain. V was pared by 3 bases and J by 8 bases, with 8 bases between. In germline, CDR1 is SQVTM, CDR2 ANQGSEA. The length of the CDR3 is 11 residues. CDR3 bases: TGCAGCGTTGACAAACTGGATGAGCAGTTCTTC. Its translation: CSVDKLDEQFF.

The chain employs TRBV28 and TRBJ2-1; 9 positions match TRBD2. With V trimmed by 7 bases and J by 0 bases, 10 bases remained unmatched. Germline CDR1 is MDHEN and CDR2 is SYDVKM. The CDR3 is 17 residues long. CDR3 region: CASTNSGTSSSYNEQFF. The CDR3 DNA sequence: TGTGCCAGCACCAATAGCGGGACTAGCAGCTCCTACAATGAGCAGTTCTTC.

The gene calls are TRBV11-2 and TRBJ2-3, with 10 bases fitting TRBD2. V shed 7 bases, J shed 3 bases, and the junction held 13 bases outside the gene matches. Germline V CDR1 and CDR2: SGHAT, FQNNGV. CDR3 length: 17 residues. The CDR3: CASTNTYLAGETDTQYF. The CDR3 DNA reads TGTGCCAGCACCAACACATATCTAGCGGGAGAGACAGATACGCAGTATTTT.

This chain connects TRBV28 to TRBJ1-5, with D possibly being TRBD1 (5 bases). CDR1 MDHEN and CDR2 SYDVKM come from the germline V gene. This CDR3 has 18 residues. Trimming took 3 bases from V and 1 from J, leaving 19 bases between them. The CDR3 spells CASSLLGPQGPSNQPQHF. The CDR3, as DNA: TGTGCCAGCAGTTTGCTCGGACCCCAGGGCCCCAGCAATCAGCCCCAGCATTTT.

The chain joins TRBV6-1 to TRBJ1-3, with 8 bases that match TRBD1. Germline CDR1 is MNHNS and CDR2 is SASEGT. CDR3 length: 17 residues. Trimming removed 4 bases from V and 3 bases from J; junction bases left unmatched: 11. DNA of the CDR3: TGTGCCAGCAGTGTATGGACAGGGCAAAGGGGTGGAAACACCATATATTTT. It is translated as CASSVWTGQRGGNTIYF.

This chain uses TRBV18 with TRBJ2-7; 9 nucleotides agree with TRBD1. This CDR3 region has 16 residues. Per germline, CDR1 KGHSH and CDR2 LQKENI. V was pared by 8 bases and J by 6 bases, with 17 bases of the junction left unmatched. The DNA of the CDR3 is TGTGCCAGCCGGGGGACAGGGACTTCCTCTAGCGGCGAGCAGTACTTC. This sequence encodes CASRGTGTSSSGEQYF.

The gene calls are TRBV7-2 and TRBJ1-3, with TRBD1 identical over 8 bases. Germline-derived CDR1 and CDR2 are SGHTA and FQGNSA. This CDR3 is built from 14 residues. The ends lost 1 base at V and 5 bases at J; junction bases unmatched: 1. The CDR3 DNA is TGTGCCAGCAGCTTAGGCAGGGGGCGAAACACCATATATTTT. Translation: CASSLGRGRNTIYF.

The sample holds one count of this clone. The CDR3 sequence: CASREPTSSYEQYF. CDR3 in DNA: TGTGCCAGCCGCGAGCCCACTTCCTCCTACGAGCAGTACTTC. The chain is built from TRBV6-6 and TRBJ2-7, with unresolved D. V shed 8 bases and J shed 0 bases, with 14 bases lying between them. The CDR3 extends over 14 amino acids. In germline, CDR1 is MNHNY, CDR2 SVGAGI (reference sequence).

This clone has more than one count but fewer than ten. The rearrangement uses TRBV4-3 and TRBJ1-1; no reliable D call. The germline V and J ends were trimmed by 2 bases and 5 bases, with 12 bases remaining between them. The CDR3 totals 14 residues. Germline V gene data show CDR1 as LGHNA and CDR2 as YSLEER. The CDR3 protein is CASSQTGSVTEAFF. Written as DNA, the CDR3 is TGCGCCAGCAGCCAAACCGGGAGTGTGACTGAAGCTTTCTTT.

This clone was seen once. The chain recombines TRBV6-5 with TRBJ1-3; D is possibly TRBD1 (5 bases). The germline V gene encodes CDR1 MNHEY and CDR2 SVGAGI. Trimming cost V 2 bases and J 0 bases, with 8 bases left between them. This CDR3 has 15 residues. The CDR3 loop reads CASSYQGSSGNTIYF. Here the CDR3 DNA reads TGTGCCAGCAGTTACCAGGGCTCCTCTGGAAACACCATATATTTT.

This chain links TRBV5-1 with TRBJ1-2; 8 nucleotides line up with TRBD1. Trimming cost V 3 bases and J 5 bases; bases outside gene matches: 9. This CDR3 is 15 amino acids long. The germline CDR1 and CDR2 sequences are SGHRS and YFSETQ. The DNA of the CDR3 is TGCGCCAGCAGCTCCCGTACCACAGGGGGATATGGCTACACCTTC. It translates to CASSSRTTGGYGYTF. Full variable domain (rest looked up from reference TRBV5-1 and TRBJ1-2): KAGVTQTPRYLIKTRGQQVTLSCSPISGHRSVSWYQQTPGQGLQFLFEYFSETQRNKGNFPGRFSGRQFSNSRSEMNVSTLELGDSALYLCASSSRTTGGYGYTFGSGTRLTVV.

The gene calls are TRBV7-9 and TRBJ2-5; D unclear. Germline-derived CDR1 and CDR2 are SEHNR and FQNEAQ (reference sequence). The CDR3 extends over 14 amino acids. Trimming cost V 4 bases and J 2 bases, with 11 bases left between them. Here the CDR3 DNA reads TGTGCCAGCAGCTCCAAATCCCTACAAGAGACCCAGTACTTC. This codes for CASSSKSLQETQYF.

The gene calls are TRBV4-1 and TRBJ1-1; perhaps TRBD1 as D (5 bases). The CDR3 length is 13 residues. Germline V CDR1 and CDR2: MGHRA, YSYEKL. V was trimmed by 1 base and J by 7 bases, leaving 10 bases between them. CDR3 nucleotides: TGCGCCAGCAGCCAAGTTCGGCAGGGTGAAGCTTTCTTT. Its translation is CASSQVRQGEAFF.

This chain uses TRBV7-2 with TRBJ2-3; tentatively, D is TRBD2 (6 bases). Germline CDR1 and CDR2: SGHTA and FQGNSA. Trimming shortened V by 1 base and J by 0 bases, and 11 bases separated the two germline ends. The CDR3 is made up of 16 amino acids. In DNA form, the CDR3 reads TGTGCCAGCAGCTTAGAGAGCGGACTAAGCACAGATACGCAGTATTTT. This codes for CASSLESGLSTDTQYF. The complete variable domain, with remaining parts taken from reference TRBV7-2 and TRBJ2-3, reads GAGVSQSPSNKVTEKGKDVELRCDPISGHTALYWYRQSLGQGLEFLIYFQGNSAPDKSGLPSDRFSAERTGGSVSTLTIQRTQQEDSAVYLCASSLESGLSTDTQYFGPGTRLTVL.

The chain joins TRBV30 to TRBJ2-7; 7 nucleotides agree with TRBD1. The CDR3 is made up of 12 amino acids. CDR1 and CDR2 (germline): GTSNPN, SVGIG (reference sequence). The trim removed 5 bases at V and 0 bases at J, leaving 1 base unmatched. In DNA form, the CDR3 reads TGTGCCTGGGGACAGGCCTCCTACGAGCAGTACTTC. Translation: CAWGQASYEQYF.

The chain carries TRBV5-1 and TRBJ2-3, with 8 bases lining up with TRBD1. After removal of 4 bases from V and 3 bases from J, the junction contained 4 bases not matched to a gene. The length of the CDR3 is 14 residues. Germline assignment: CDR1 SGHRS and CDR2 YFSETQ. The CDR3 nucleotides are TGCGCCAGCAGCCCCGGACAGGGAACAGATACGCAGTATTTT. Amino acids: CASSPGQGTDTQYF.

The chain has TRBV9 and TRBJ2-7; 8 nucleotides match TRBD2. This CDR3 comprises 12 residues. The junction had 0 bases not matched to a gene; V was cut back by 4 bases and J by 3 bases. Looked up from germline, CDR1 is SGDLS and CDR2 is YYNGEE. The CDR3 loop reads CASSRGGYEQYF. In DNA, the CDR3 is TGTGCCAGCAGCCGGGGGGGCTACGAGCAGTACTTC.

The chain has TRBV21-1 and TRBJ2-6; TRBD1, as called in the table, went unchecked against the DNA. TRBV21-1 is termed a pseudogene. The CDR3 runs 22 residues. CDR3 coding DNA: TGTGCCAGCAGCAAAGCTCCGACAGGTCACACTACTACTAGCTCTGGGGCCAACGTCCTGACTTTC. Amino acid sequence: CASSKAPTGHTTTSSGANVLTF.

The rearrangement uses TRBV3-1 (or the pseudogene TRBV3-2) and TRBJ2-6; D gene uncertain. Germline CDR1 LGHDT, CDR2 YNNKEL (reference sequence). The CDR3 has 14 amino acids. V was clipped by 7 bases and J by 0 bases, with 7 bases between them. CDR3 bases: TGTGCCAGCACCCCCGGCTCTGGGGCCAACGTCCTGACTTTC. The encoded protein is CASTPGSGANVLTF.

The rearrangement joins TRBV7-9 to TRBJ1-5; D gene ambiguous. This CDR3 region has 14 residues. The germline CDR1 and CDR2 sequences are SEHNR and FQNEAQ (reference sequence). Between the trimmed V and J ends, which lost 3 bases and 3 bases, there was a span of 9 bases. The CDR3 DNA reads TGTGCCAGCAGCTTTTCGGGATACAATCAGCCCCAGCATTTT. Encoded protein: CASSFSGYNQPQHF. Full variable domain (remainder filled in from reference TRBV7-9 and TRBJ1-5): DTGVSQNPRHKITKRGQNVTFRCDPISEHNRLYWYRQTLGQGPEFLTYFQNEAQLEKSRLLSDRFSAERPKGSFSTLEIQRTEQGDSAMYLCASSFSGYNQPQHFGDGTRLSIL.

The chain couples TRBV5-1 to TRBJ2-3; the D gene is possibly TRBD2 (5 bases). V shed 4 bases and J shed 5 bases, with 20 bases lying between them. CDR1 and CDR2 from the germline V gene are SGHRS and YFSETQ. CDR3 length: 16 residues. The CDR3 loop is CASSGGWQLGVDTQYF. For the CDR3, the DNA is TGCGCCAGCAGCGGAGGTTGGCAGTTGGGTGTAGATACGCAGTATTTT.

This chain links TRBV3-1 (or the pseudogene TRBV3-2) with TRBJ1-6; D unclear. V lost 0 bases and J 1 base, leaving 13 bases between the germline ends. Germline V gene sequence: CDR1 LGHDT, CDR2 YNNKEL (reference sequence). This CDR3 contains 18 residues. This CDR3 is CASSQDRREESYNSPLHF. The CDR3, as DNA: TGTGCCAGCAGCCAAGATCGGAGGGAGGAATCCTATAATTCACCCCTCCACTTT.

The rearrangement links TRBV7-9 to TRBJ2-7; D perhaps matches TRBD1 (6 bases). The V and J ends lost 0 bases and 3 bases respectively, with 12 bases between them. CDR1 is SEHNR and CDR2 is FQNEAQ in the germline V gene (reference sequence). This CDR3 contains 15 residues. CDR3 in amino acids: CASSLAGGPYYEQYF. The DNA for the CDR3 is TGTGCCAGCAGCTTAGCTGGGGGCCCTTACTACGAGCAGTACTTC.